This TCR beta chain originates from a study of CD8+ T cells in alopecia areata. About the study: Tofacitinib administration persisted for 6 to 18 months, succeeded by 6 months off drug.

RNA extraction and reverse transcription yielded cDNA as sequencing template. Sequencing used immunoSEQ multiplex PCR; TCRdb keeps in-frame clones, though not all of them. The data show some 210,000 clones, just over 65% seen once. Germline loops: CDR1 SGHTA, CDR2 FQGNSA. V lost 8 bases, J lost 4 bases, and 7 bases stayed unmatched. The CDR3 is 14 amino acids. Treatment described: oral pan-JAK inhibitor, 5-10 mg twice daily. The rearrangement joins TRBV7-2 to TRBJ2-4, with 8 bases matching TRBD2. This TCR was sampled from a human donor with alopecia areata. The sequenced sample was CD4+ T cells sorted from blood, obtained at week 44, from a patient treated with tofacitinib. The CDR3 bases are TGTGCCAGCGCAAAGACTAGCGAGAAAAACATTCAGTACTTC. This encodes CASAKTSEKNIQYF.